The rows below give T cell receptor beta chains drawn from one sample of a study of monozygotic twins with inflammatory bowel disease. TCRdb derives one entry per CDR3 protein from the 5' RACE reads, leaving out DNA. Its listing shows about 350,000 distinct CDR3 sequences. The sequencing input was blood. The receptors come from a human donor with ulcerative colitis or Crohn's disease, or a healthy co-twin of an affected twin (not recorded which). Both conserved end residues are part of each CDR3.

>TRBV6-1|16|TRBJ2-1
CASRELRGLRYNEQFF
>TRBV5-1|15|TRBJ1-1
CASSSWTGLNTEAFF
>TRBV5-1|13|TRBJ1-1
CASSLAPNTEAFF
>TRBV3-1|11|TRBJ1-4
CASSEYEKLFF
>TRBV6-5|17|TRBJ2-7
CASSYTGTSGSSYEQYF
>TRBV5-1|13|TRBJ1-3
CASSLDEGNTIYF
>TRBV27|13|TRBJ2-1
CASSWDQYNEQFF
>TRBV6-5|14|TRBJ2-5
CASSYWQGQETQYF
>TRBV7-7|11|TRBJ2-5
CASSDQETQYF
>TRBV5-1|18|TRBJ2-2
CASSTRGLAATNTGELFF
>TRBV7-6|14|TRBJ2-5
CASSLTGIQETQYF
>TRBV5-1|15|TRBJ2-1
CASSVLAVTYNEQFF
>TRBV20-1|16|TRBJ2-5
CSARGFGSGPGETQYF
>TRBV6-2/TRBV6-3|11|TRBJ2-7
CASGLGYEQYF
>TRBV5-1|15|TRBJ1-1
CASSFLGERNTEAFF
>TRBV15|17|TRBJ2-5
CATSRDETSGSRETQYF
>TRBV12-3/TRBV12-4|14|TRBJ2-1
CASSLNGGADEQFF
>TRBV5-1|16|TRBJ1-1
CASSYPPGQKPTEAFF
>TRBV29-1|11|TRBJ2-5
CSDARSETQYF
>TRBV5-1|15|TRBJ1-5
CASSFQGLGNQPQHF
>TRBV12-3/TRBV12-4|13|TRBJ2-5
CASSLNERGTQYF
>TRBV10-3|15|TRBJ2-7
CAISVTSGGNNEQYF
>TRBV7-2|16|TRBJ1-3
CASSPDPSRAGNTIYF
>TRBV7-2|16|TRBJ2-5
CASSSRSGGLPETQYF
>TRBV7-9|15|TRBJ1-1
CASSSTDRMNTEAFF
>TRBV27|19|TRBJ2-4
CASSLNPKGKYGAKNIQYF
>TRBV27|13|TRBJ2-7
CASNHPLADEQYF
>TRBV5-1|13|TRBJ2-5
CASSLSGPETQYF
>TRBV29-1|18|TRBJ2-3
CSVDAGPWREGSTDTQYF
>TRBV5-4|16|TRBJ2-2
CASSLLFGQNTGELFF
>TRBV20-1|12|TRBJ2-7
CSATLTSYEQYF
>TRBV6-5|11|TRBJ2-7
CASSAGYEQYF
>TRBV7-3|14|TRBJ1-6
CASSAQGANSPLHF
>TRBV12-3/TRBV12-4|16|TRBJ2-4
CASSFRASTGKNIQYF
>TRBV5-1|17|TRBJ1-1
CASSLTGGRALSTEAFF
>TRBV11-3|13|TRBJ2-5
CASSLGYEETQYF
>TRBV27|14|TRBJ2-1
CASKGLAGNGEQFF
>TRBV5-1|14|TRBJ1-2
CASSLDQGLDGYTF
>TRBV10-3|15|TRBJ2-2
CAISEREGVTGELFF
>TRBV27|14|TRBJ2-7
CASSWDSDSYEQYF
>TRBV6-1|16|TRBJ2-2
CASIRSGVYGTGELFF
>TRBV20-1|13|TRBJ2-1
CSAPGRASNEQFF
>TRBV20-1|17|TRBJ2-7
CSARDTGLAGEPYEQYF
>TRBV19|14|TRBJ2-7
CASSILAGYYEQYF
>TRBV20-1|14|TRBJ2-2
CSARVPEKTGELFF
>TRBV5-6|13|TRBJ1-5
CASSRTANQPQHF
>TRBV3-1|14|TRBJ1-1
CASTQGAWDTEAFF
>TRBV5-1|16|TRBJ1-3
CASSDRQGATGNTIYF
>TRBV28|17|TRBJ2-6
CASSGLRRASGANVLTF
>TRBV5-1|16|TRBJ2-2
CASSATSGRSTGELFF